The sample holds one count of the clone carrying this TCR beta chain. Antigen specificity is unknown. These data are taken from a study of CD8 T cells in Susac syndrome. RNA was extracted with the RNeasy kit, and a quantity of roughly 0.5 to 1 ug was reverse transcribed using random hexamers. TCRdb passed the immunoSEQ multiplex PCR reads through MiXCR, listing each CDR3 protein once. Altogether about 150,000 distinct CDR3 sequences are present, roughly 94% being singletons, with the ten largest covering roughly 0.2%. TEMRA cells were enriched by FACS, and CD4+ and CD8+ T cells were negatively isolated. Broader study findings: It was acknowledged in the study that the number of individuals who were included in its TCR sequencing and HLA analysis was relatively small.

Material: CD8+ T cells from PBMCs. This TCR derives from a human donor with multiple sclerosis.

The CDR3: CASSQYFTGLRNTEAFF. The CDR3 DNA reads as TGTGCCAGCAGCCAATATTTCACGGGGCTCCGAAACACTGAAGCTTTCTTT. The chain joins TRBV14 to TRBJ1-1, with TRBD1 as a possible D gene (5 bases). V shed 2 bases and J shed 2 bases, with 18 bases lying between them. The CDR3 covers 17 residues. Germline lookup yields CDR1 SGHDN and CDR2 FVKESK.